The clone carrying this T cell receptor beta chain was detected once. The sample belongs to a study of blood T cell repertoires in COVID-19. Study context: Sites across the United States, Italy and Spain contributed samples from acute and convalescent COVID-19. T cells, B-cell-depleted T cells, or PBMCs provided the cDNA or gDNA that served as material.

Original analysis: By means of reference gene primer amplification, nucleated cell counts were estimated. TCRdb's copy holds only in-frame clones and misses some; the assay was immunoSEQ multiplex PCR. From that table come the V and J calls and clone size; the DNA was used to work out D and trimming. The sample consists of about 250,000 clones, about nine tenths of them appearing once. Trimming took 1 base from V and 4 from J, leaving 11 bases between them. CDR1 is SGHDT, CDR2 YYEEEE, per germline. The CDR3 contains 14 residues. Enrolled during active infection, Seattle patients were then followed longitudinally.

The sequenced material came from peripheral blood. The TCR sequence derives from a woman aged 30 to 39 with COVID-19, enrolled during active disease. V is TRBV5-6 and J is TRBJ1-2; the D gene is possibly TRBD1 (5 bases). The CDR3 here is CASSLQDILYGYTF. CDR3 nucleotides: TGTGCCAGCAGCTTGCAGGACATTCTCTATGGCTACACCTTC. Using reference TRBV5-6 and TRBJ1-2 for the parts outside the CDR3, the full variable domain is DAGVTQSPTHLIKTRGQQVTLRCSPKSGHDTVSWYQQALGQGPQFIFQYYEEEERQRGNFPDRFSGHQFPNYSSELNVNALLLGDSALYLCASSLQDILYGYTFGSGTRLTVV.